Sequencing of this T cell receptor (beta chain) was carried out in a study of blood T cell repertoires in COVID-19. Study-level information: Samples taken during acute and convalescent COVID-19 were collected in the United States, Italy and Spain.

Original methodology: Reference gene primer amplification gave nucleated cell count estimates. Profiling relied on immunoSEQ multiplex PCR, and the TCRdb table lists in-frame clones only, not all of them. Clonal size and the V and J genes are those of that table, whereas D and trimming came from the DNA. The sample has 270,000 or so clones; around 86% are singletons. The junction had 4 bases not matched to a gene; V was cut back by 4 bases and J by 5 bases. The CDR3 length is 13 residues. The germline gives CDR1 LNHDA, CDR2 SQIVND (reference sequence). J is TRBJ2-5 and V is TRBV19, with 7 bases fitting TRBD2. Material: peripheral blood. The TCR comes from a man aged 35-49 years with active or convalescent COVID-19. Here the CDR3 DNA reads TGTGCCAGTAGTACAAACGGGGGGGAGACCCAGTACTTC. This codes for CASSTNGGETQYF.